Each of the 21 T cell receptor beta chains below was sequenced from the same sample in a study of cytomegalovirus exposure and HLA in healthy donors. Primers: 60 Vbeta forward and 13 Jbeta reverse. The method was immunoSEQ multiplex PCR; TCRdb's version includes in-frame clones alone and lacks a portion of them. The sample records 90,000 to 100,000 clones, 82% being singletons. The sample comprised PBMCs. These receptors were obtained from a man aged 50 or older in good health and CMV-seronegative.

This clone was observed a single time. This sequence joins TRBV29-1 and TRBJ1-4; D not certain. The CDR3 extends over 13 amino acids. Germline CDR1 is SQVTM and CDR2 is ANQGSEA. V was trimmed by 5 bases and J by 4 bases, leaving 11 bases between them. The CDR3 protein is CSVLSGDNEKLFF. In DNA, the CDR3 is TGCAGCGTTCTCAGCGGAGATAATGAAAAACTGTTTTTT.

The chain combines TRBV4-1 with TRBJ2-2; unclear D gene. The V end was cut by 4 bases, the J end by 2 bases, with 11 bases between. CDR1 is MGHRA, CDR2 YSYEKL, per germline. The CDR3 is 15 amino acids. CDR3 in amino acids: CASSPRQTNTGELFF. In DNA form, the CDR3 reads TGCGCCAGCAGCCCCCGTCAGACTAACACCGGGGAGCTGTTTTTT.

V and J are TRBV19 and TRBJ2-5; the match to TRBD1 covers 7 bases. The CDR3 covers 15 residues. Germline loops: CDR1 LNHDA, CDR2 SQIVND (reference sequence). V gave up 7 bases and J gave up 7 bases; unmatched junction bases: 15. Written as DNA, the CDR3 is TGTGCCAGTAAGGTTTTGGCAGGGGGATCCGGGACCCAGTACTTC. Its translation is CASKVLAGGSGTQYF. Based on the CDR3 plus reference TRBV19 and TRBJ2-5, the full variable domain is DGGITQSPKYLFRKEGQNVTLSCEQNLNHDAMYWYRQDPGQGLRLIYYSQIVNDFQKGDIAEGYSVSREKKESFPLTVTSAQKNPTAFYLCASKVLAGGSGTQYFGPGTRLLVL.

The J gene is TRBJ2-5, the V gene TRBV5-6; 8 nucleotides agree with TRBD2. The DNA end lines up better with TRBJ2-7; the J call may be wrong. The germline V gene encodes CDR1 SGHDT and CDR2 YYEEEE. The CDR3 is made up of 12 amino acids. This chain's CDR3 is CASSGTRFEQYF. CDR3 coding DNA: TGTGCCAGCTCCGGGACTAGATTCGAGCAGTACTTC.

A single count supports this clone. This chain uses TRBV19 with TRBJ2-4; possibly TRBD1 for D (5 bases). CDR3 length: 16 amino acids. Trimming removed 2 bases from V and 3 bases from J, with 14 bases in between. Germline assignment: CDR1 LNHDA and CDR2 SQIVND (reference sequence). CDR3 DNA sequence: TGTGCCAGTAGTATACTCAGGGTTGGCGACAAAAACATTCAGTACTTC. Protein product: CASSILRVGDKNIQYF.

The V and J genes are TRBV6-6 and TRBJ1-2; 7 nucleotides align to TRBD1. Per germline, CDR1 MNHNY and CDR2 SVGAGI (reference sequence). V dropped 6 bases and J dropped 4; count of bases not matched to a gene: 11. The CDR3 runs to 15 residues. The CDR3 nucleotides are TGTGCCAGCAGGTCCGACAGGGAAGCAATCTATGGCTACACCTTC. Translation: CASRSDREAIYGYTF.

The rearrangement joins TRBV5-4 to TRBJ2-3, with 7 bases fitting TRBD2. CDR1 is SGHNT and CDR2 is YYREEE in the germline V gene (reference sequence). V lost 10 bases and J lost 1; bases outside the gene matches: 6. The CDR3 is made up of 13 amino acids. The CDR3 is CAGGRGRTDTQYF. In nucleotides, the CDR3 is TGTGCCGGAGGGAGGGGCCGCACAGATACGCAGTATTTT.

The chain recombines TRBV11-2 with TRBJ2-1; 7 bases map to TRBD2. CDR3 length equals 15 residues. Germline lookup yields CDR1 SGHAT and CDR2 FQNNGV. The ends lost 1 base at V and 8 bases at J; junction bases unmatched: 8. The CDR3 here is CASSLGGRAGDEQFF. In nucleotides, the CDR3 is TGTGCCAGCAGCTTAGGAGGGAGGGCGGGGGATGAGCAGTTCTTC.

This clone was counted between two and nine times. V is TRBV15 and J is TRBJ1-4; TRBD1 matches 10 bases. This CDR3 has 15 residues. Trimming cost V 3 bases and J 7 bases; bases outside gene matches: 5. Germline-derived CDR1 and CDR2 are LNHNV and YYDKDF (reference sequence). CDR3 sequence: CATSSRQGALEKLFF. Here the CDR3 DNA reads TGTGCCACCAGCAGCAGACAGGGGGCACTTGAAAAACTGTTTTTT.

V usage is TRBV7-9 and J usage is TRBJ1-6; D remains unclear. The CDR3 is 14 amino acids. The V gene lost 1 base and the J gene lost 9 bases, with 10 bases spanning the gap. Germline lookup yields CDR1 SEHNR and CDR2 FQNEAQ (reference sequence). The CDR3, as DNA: TGTGCCAGCAGCTTAGGCCACGGTCGTTCACCCCTCCACTTT. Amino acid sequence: CASSLGHGRSPLHF.

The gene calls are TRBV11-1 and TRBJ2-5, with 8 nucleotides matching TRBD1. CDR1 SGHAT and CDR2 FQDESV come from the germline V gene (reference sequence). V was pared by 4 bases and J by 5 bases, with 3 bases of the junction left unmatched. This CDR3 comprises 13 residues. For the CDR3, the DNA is TGTGCCAGCAGCTACAGGGGGAGGGAGACCCAGTACTTC. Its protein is CASSYRGRETQYF.

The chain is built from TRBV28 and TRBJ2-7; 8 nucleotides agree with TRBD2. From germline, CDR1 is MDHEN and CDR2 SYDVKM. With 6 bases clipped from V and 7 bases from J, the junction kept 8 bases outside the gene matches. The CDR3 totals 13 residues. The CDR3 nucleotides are TGTGCCAGCAGGCGAGGCGGCGGGAGGGAGCAGTACTTC. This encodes CASRRGGGREQYF.

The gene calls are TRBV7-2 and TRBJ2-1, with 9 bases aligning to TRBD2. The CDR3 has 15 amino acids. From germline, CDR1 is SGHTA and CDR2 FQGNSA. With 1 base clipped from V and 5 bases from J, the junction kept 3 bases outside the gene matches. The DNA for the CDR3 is TGTGCCAGCAGCTTAGGCGGGAGGGCCCACAATGAGCAGTTCTTC. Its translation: CASSLGGRAHNEQFF.

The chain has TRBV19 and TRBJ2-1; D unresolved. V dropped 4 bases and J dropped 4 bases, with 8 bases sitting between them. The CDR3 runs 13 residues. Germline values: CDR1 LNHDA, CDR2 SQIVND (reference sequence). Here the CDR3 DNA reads TGTGCCAGTAGTAAAGTACGGTACAATGAGCAGTTCTTC. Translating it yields CASSKVRYNEQFF.

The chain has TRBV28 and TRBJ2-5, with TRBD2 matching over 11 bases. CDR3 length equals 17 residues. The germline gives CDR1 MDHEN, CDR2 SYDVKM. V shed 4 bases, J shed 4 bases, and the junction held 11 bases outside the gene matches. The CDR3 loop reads CASSSRVAGGLGETQYF. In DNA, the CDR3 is TGTGCCAGCAGTTCCCGGGTAGCGGGAGGGCTGGGAGAGACCCAGTACTTC.

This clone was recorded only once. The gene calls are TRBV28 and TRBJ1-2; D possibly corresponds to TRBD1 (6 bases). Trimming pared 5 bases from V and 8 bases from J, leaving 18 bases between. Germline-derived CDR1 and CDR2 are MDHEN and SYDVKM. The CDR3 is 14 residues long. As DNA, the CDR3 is TGTGCCAGCAGTATCCCCGGGGGGGCGCGGGGCTACACCTTC. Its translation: CASSIPGGARGYTF.

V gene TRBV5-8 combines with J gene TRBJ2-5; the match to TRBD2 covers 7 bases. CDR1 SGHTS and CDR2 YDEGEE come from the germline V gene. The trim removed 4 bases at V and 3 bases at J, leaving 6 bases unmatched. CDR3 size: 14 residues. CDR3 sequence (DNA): TGTGCCAGCAGCCTTGGGGGAGGGAAAGAGACCCAGTACTTC. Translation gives CASSLGGGKETQYF.

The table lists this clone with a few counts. The CDR3: CASSYSGRSGNTIYF. The CDR3 nucleotides read TGTGCCAGCAGTTACTCGGGCCGCTCTGGAAACACCATATATTTT. The chain combines TRBV6-5 with TRBJ1-3; the D is unclear. The CDR3 is 15 residues long. Between the trimmed V and J ends, which lost 0 bases and 0 bases, there was a span of 6 bases. Per the germline V gene, CDR1 is MNHEY and CDR2 is SVGAGI.

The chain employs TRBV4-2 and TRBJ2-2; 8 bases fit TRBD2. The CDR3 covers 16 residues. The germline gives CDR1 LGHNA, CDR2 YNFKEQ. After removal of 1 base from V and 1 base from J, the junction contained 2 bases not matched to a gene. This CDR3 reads CASSQVSGGNTGELFF. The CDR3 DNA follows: TGTGCCAGCAGCCAAGTCAGCGGGGGGAACACCGGGGAGCTGTTTTTT.

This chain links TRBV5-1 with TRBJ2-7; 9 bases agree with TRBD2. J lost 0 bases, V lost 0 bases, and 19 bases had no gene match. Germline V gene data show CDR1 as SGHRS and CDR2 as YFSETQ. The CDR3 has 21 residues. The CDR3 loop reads CASSLVFAGSASGIDSYEQYF. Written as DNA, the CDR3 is TGCGCCAGCAGCTTGGTATTTGCGGGATCGGCTAGCGGGATTGACTCCTACGAGCAGTACTTC.

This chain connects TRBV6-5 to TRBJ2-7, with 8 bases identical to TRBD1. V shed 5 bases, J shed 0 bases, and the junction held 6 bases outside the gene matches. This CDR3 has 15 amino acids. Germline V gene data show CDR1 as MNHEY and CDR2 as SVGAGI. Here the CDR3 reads CASSPRQGPSYEQYF. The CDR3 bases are TGTGCCAGCAGTCCGCGACAGGGGCCCTCCTACGAGCAGTACTTC.